The 26 T cell receptor beta chains presented below share a single source sample, sequenced in a study of T cell repertoires in cytomegalovirus infection (dated by TCRdb to the late 2010s). Read against the paper, the sample's treatment or condition label means: in vitro stimulation with specific CMV peptide epitopes to enrich CMV-specific T cells. The sequencer listed for this sample is Illumina HiSeq 1500. TCRdb reworked the public reads: Q25 trimming with fastp, MiXCR clone assembly, productive beta chains retained. Every CDR3 protein is listed once, alongside the most common genes and DNA of its rows. Here the sample has approximately 110,000 distinct CDR3 sequences; around 40% occur a single time. Roughly 70% of the sample is held by the ten biggest clonotypes. No antigen is known for these receptors. Source: CD8+ T cells from cultured PBMCs, taken from culture after CMV antigen stimulation. These TCRs come from a human donor in good health (CMV status not recorded). Some clones in this sample may be carry-over from other donors' samples.

In its sample, this clonotype was seen a few times. The chain recombines TRBV7-9 with TRBJ2-4, with D possibly TRBD1 on 6 matching bases. Trimming took off 5 bases at V and 2 bases at J, with 16 bases between the two ends. The germline gives CDR1 SEHNR, CDR2 FQNEAQ (reference sequence). The CDR3 contains 16 residues. The CDR3 loop is CASSPSADRSKNIQYF. The CDR3 coding sequence is TGTGCCAGCAGCCCCTCCGCAGACAGGTCCAAAAACATTCAGTACTTC.

To note about this clonotype: The junction differs from germline at one of its ends, possibly a read error. The chain employs TRBV20-1 and TRBJ2-7; the match to TRBD2 covers 14 bases. This CDR3 is 13 amino acids long. Germline CDR1 DFQATT, CDR2 SNEGSKA (reference sequence). CDR3 coding DNA: TGCAGTGCTAGAGCTGGACTAGCGGGGGGCCCAGAGTTC. Encoded protein: CSARAGLAGGPEF.

The chain carries TRBV11-1 and TRBJ2-3; 8 positions agree with TRBD2. V lost 1 base and J lost 5; bases outside the gene matches: 5. The CDR3 runs to 15 residues. Germline V gene lookup returns CDR1 SGHAT and CDR2 FQDESV (reference sequence). The CDR3 reads CASSLVEGLVDTQYF. For the CDR3, the DNA is TGTGCCAGCAGCTTAGTGGAGGGACTAGTAGATACGCAGTATTTT.

This clonotype was counted ten times or more. V usage is TRBV28 and J usage is TRBJ2-2, with 7 bases matching TRBD1. V trimming: 7 bases; J trimming: 2 bases; junction bases outside the gene matches: 4. This CDR3 has 14 residues. Germline assignment: CDR1 MDHEN and CDR2 SYDVKM. The CDR3 bases are TGTGCCAGCAAACAGGGGCCTAACACCGGGGAGCTGTTTTTT. It yields the protein CASKQGPNTGELFF.

This clonotype was picked up a small number of times. The chain has TRBV27 and TRBJ2-1; 11 positions match TRBD2. J was trimmed by 3 bases and V by 10 bases; bases with no gene match: 5. Per germline, CDR1 MNHEY and CDR2 SMNVEV (reference sequence). CDR3 size: 14 residues. The CDR3 DNA follows: TGTGCCACCTCCGGGACTAGCGGCTACAATGAGCAGTTCTTC. Translated, it gives CATSGTSGYNEQFF.

The sample holds a few counts of this clonotype. V and J are TRBV7-6 and TRBJ2-3; D not certain. The V gene's germline CDR1 is SGHVS and CDR2 FNYEAQ. Trimming took 0 bases from V and 0 from J, leaving 7 bases between them. This CDR3 has 15 residues. CDR3 DNA sequence: TGTGCCAGCAGCTTAGCCCCTACTAGCACAGATACGCAGTATTTT. Its translation: CASSLAPTSTDTQYF.

In this sample, this clonotype turned up a few times. This chain links TRBV12-3 or TRBV12-4 with TRBJ2-3; no clear D. The CDR3 runs 12 residues. Trimming stripped 5 bases from V and 8 bases from J, with 11 bases between. The CDR3 here is CASSPGDSTQYF. DNA of the CDR3: TGTGCCAGCAGTCCCGGAGACTCTACGCAGTATTTT.

This chain links TRBV11-3 with TRBJ2-7; possibly TRBD1 for D (6 bases). The CDR3 is made up of 14 amino acids. CDR1 is SGHNT and CDR2 is YENEEA in the germline V gene. The V end was cut by 5 bases, the J end by 5 bases, with 16 bases between. Here the CDR3 DNA reads TGTGCCAGCAGCGCACCAAACAGGGACCACGAGCAGTACTTC. Translating gives CASSAPNRDHEQYF.

Comment on this clonotype: This CDR3 fails to terminate in the conserved phenylalanine or tryptophan, so it likely reflects a read error. The DNA is left out, because the CDR3 cannot be placed on it with certainty; the CDR3 is given as TCRdb lists it. V gene TRBV7-2 combines with J gene TRBJ1-1. Germline V CDR1 and CDR2: SGHTA, FQGNSA. From its first to its last residue, the CDR3 has 11 amino acids. The chain's CDR3 is CASSSGDLTEA.

J is TRBJ2-7 and V is TRBV2, with TRBD2 matching 9 bases. Per the germline V gene, CDR1 is SNHLY and CDR2 is FYNNEI. Trimming took 6 bases from V and 0 from J; bases not matched to a gene: 9. The CDR3 has 16 amino acids. Here the CDR3 reads CASRGSGTSFSYEQYF. CDR3 coding DNA: TGTGCCAGCAGAGGATCCGGGACTAGCTTCTCCTACGAGCAGTACTTC.

V usage is TRBV9 and J usage is TRBJ2-1, with 7 nucleotides matching TRBD1. CDR1 is SGDLS, CDR2 YYNGEE, per germline. V dropped 2 bases and J dropped 0; count of bases not matched to a gene: 5. The CDR3 spans 16 residues. DNA for the CDR3: TGTGCCAGCAGCGTCGATACAGGGGTCTCCTACAATGAGCAGTTCTTC. Translated, it gives CASSVDTGVSYNEQFF.

The chain uses TRBV5-4 and TRBJ2-7, with 12 bases identical to TRBD2. The V segment lost 4 bases and the J segment 3 bases; nucleotides outside the gene matches: 5. Looked up from germline, CDR1 is SGHNT and CDR2 is YYREEE (reference sequence). There are 15 residues in the CDR3. The CDR3 nucleotides read TGTGCCAGCAGCCCCACTAGCGGGGGGAACTACGAGCAGTACTTC. It codes for CASSPTSGGNYEQYF.

This clonotype was observed a single time. V usage is TRBV11-1 and J usage is TRBJ2-5, with 9 bases identical to TRBD2. Germline values: CDR1 SGHAT, CDR2 FQDESV (reference sequence). V was pared by 4 bases and J by 7 bases, with 10 bases of the junction left unmatched. The CDR3 runs to 15 residues. The CDR3 loop is CASSYAGTSSRTQYF. The CDR3 DNA sequence: TGTGCCAGCAGCTACGCCGGGACTAGCTCGAGGACCCAGTACTTC. The whole variable domain, remainder taken from reference TRBV11-1 and TRBJ2-5, is EAEVAQSPRYKITEKSQAVAFWCDPISGHATLYWYRQILGQGPELLVQFQDESVVDDSQLPKDRFSAERLKGVDSTLKIQPAELGDSAMYLCASSYAGTSSRTQYFGPGTRLLVL.

The chain couples TRBV7-6 to TRBJ1-5, with 8 nucleotides matching TRBD1. This CDR3 region has 14 residues. With 5 bases clipped from V and 4 bases from J, the junction kept 4 bases outside the gene matches. CDR1 SGHVS and CDR2 FNYEAQ come from the germline V gene. The CDR3 DNA sequence: TGTGCCAGCAGCCCCAGGGGGCGGAATCAGCCCCAGCATTTT. It yields the protein CASSPRGRNQPQHF.

This clonotype has only a few counts. This chain connects TRBV27 to TRBJ1-2, with 9 bases identical to TRBD1. CDR3 length equals 16 residues. Germline lookup yields CDR1 MNHEY and CDR2 SMNVEV (reference sequence). Germline trimming cut 5 bases from V and 6 bases from J; bases unmatched to any gene: 13. The CDR3 DNA reads TGTGCCAGCAGTCAGGGACAGGGAAGGGTCCCCCATGGCTACACCTTC. Protein sequence: CASSQGQGRVPHGYTF.

The rearrangement joins TRBV7-8 to TRBJ1-2; 8 positions match TRBD1. Per germline, CDR1 SGHVS and CDR2 FQNEAQ. The length of the CDR3 is 15 residues. Trimming cost V 4 bases and J 4 bases; bases outside gene matches: 8. Here the CDR3 reads CASSSTGEGVYGYTF. CDR3 nucleotides: TGTGCCAGCAGCTCGACAGGGGAGGGGGTCTATGGCTACACCTTC. The full variable domain, its missing parts supplied by reference TRBV7-8 and TRBJ1-2, is GAGVSQSPRYKVAKRGQDVALRCDPISGHVSLFWYQQALGQGPEFLTYFQNEAQLDKSGLPSDRFFAERPEGSVSTLKIQRTQQEDSAVYLCASSSTGEGVYGYTFGSGTRLTVV.

This clonotype was found a few times. V gene TRBV12-3 or TRBV12-4 combines with J gene TRBJ2-2; D not certain. The CDR3 is made up of 12 amino acids. The ends were cut back, 10 bases at V and 5 bases at J, with 11 bases in the middle. The CDR3, as DNA: TGTGCCACCCCTTCCTCGACCGGGGAGCTGTTTTTT. Translated: CATPSSTGELFF.

The chain has TRBV7-2 and TRBJ2-3; 11 bases are shared with TRBD2. V dropped 2 bases and J dropped 2; count of bases not matched to a gene: 3. The CDR3 extends over 16 amino acids. Germline CDR1 reads SGHTA; CDR2 reads FQGNSA. As DNA, the CDR3 is TGTGCCAGCAGCTTAAGACTAGCGGGGTACACAGATACGCAGTATTTT. Its translation: CASSLRLAGYTDTQYF.

In its sample, this clonotype was seen a few times. This rearrangement joins TRBV7-6 to TRBJ2-7; tentative D call: TRBD1 (6 bases). The CDR3 runs to 14 residues. The V gene lost 5 bases and the J gene lost 2 bases, with 13 bases spanning the gap. Germline CDR1 is SGHVS and CDR2 is FNYEAQ. The CDR3 nucleotides read TGTGCCAGCAGCCCAGAACAGGGCGCCTACGAGCAGTACTTC. This codes for CASSPEQGAYEQYF.

V is TRBV7-4 and J is TRBJ1-3, with TRBD1 matching over 8 bases. Trimming at V came to 5 bases and at J to 6 bases, leaving 9 bases not matched to a gene. The length of the CDR3 is 15 residues. Germline loops: CDR1 SGHVT, CDR2 SQSDAQ. In nucleotides, the CDR3 is TGTGCCAGCAGCGTAAAGGGACAGGACTCAAACACCATATATTTT. Encoded protein: CASSVKGQDSNTIYF.

There are a few counts of this clonotype. The chain recombines TRBV11-2 with TRBJ2-1, with D possibly called TRBD1 or TRBD2 (5 bases each). CDR1 and CDR2 (germline): SGHAT, FQNNGV. The CDR3 runs 16 residues. Trimming shortened V by 11 bases and J by 5 bases, and 25 bases separated the two germline ends. The CDR3 here is CAGQERELGPHNEQFF. As DNA, the CDR3 is TGTGCCGGACAAGAACGGGAACTGGGGCCTCACAATGAGCAGTTCTTC.

V and J are TRBV7-2 and TRBJ2-1; tentatively, D is TRBD2 (7 bases). CDR3 length: 17 amino acids. The V and J ends lost 1 base and 1 base respectively, with 14 bases between them. CDR1 and CDR2 (germline): SGHTA, FQGNSA. CDR3 DNA sequence: TGTGCCAGCAGCTTAGGGGGGGCGGGGGTTTCCTACAATGAGCAGTTCTTC. Its protein is CASSLGGAGVSYNEQFF.

The CDR3 region is CASSEGVQTNEKLFF. CDR3 nucleotides: TGTGCCAGCAGTGAAGGGGTCCAAACTAATGAAAAACTGTTTTTT. The J gene is TRBJ1-4, the V gene TRBV2; no clear D gene. The CDR3 has 15 amino acids. Germline lookup yields CDR1 SNHLY and CDR2 FYNNEI. Trimming took off 1 base at V and 1 base at J, with 7 bases between the two ends.

The J gene is TRBJ1-1, the V gene TRBV11-3; D gene unclear. Trimming cost V 4 bases and J 2 bases, with 8 bases left between them. This CDR3 is 13 amino acids long. Germline V CDR1 and CDR2: SGHNT, YENEEA. The CDR3, as DNA: TGTGCCAGCAGCTCAAACGGTAACACTGAAGCTTTCTTT. Translation: CASSSNGNTEAFF.

This clonotype has just a few counts. The rearrangement uses TRBV5-6 and TRBJ2-5; D is tentatively TRBD1 or TRBD2 (6 bases each). V lost 2 bases and J 5 bases, leaving 13 bases between the germline ends. The CDR3 is 14 residues long. Germline V lookup: CDR1 SGHDT, CDR2 YYEEEE. The CDR3 nucleotides are TGTGCCAGCAGCTTAAGGGGGGATCATGAGACCCAGTACTTC. This sequence encodes CASSLRGDHETQYF.

This clonotype was observed a few times. The rearrangement joins TRBV6-6 to TRBJ2-7; D possibly corresponds to TRBD2 (7 bases). The CDR3 runs 15 residues. Trimming pared 3 bases from V and 1 base from J, leaving 13 bases between. Germline CDR1 and CDR2: MNHNY and SVGAGI (reference sequence). The CDR3 DNA follows: TGTGCCAGCAGTTATCCGGGGGGCCCTTCCTACGAGCAGTACTTC. Protein product: CASSYPGGPSYEQYF.